This TCR beta chain came from a study of blood T cell repertoires in COVID-19. Turning to the study itself: The study drew acute and convalescent COVID-19 samples from the United States, Italy and Spain. Nucleic acid was either cDNA or gDNA, and it came from T cells, B-cell-depleted T cells, or PBMCs.

Assay: immunoSEQ multiplex PCR; the TCRdb copy retains only in-frame clones and omits some. The data show around 53,000 clones, around 87% seen once. Trimming stripped 4 bases from V and 3 bases from J, with 15 bases between. Looked up from germline, CDR1 is SQVTM and CDR2 is ANQGSEA. This CDR3 has 14 residues. The source material was peripheral blood. The sequence derives from a man between 50 and 59 years old with acute or convalescent COVID-19. The chain has TRBV29-1 and TRBJ1-1; TRBD1 is a possible D gene (6 bases). DNA for the CDR3: TGCAGCGTTGGGGTAACAGGGTCCCACACTGAAGCTTTCTTT. It yields the protein CSVGVTGSHTEAFF.